The clone carrying this T cell receptor (beta chain) has more than one count but fewer than ten. The antigen is unknown. This CDR3 has 16 amino acids. The V gene's germline CDR1 is SGHNT and CDR2 YENEEA. With V trimmed by 1 base and J by 6 bases, 7 bases remained unmatched. Each CDR3 protein is one row after TCRdb ran MiXCR on the reads. The sample lists about half a million distinct CDR3 sequences; around a third were seen once. The sample originates from a study of T cell repertoires in cytomegalovirus infection. Study-wide background: Recently identified HLA-C-restricted and well-studied HLA-B-restricted CMV epitopes were used. In public TCR beta signatures, there were indications of both CMV infection and matching HLA type.

The sequence came from a human donor in good health (CMV status not recorded). Some clones in this sample may be carry-over from other donors' samples. The material sequenced was cultured PBMCs, taken from culture after CMV antigen stimulation. The chain joins TRBV11-3 to TRBJ2-1; 9 bases line up with TRBD1. CDR3 in DNA: TGTGCCAGCAGCTTAGTTCGGACAGGGGAACGCAATGAGCAGTTCTTC. Translated, it gives CASSLVRTGERNEQFF.